The clone carrying this T cell receptor beta chain was recorded a few times. Generated by immunoSEQ multiplex PCR, the TCRdb table keeps only in-frame clones and is missing some. The data show about 30,000 clones, 75% to 85% seen once. This record belongs to a study of blood T cell repertoires in COVID-19. For the study at large: COVID-19 samples from acute and convalescent phases originated in the United States, Italy and Spain.

This TCR was sampled from a man in his 60s with active COVID-19. The sample consisted of peripheral blood.

The CDR3, as DNA: TGTGCTAGTGCCATGACAGCAGAGACCCCCTACGAGCAGTACTTC. Protein: CASAMTAETPYEQYF. This chain connects TRBV12-5 to TRBJ2-7; tentative D call: TRBD1 (5 bases). Trimming stripped 7 bases from V and 2 bases from J, with 18 bases between. Per the germline V gene, CDR1 is LGHNT and CDR2 is FRNRAP. The CDR3 covers 15 residues.